This TCR beta chain was profiled in a study of technical replicates of blood from a handful of donors. Assay used: immunoSEQ multiplex PCR; TCRdb lists only in-frame clones, some missing. The sample lists about 34,000 clones, more than 90% occurring once. Trimming stripped 2 bases from V and 6 bases from J, with 12 bases between. Germline V gene sequence: CDR1 SGDLS, CDR2 YYNGEE. The CDR3 runs 13 residues. The source of this sequence is a human donor in good health. Some clones in this sample may be carry-over from other donors' samples. The specimen sequenced was PBMCs. V usage is TRBV9 and J usage is TRBJ2-7; D ambiguous. Written as DNA, the CDR3 is TGTGCCAGCAGCGTCTCCTTGACGGGCGAGCAGTACTTC. Amino acid sequence: CASSVSLTGEQYF.